Listed below are T cell receptor beta chains from one sample, sequenced in a study of regulatory T cells in long-lasting Graves disease. MiXCR was run by TCRdb on the multiplex PCR reads, yielding one entry per CDR3 protein. The sample has 350,000 to 550,000 distinct CDR3 sequences, 14% seen once. This same sample was also part of a study on T cells in Graves' hyperthyroidism and ophthalmopathy.

Here the sequenced sample was peripheral blood mononuclear cells (PBMCs), taken at new diagnosis, from a patient treated with antithyroid drugs. Receptor source: a woman aged 45-59 years with Graves disease. CDR3s include the opening cysteine and the closing phenylalanine or tryptophan. A D gene is named only where the DNA matches it firmly. Expanded clones get a size class; other rows say once, few or many, or leave the size out.

CDR3nt | CDR3aa | j_gene | abundance | v_gene | d_gene
TGTGCCAGCAGCCAAGTGTCGGGGAACACTGAAGCTTTCTTT | CASSQVSGNTEAFF | TRBJ1-1 | many | TRBV3-1 | -
TGTGCCAGCAGTACAGCAGGGGGTGTTACTAATGAAAAACTGTTTTTT | CASSTAGGVTNEKLFF | TRBJ1-4 | few | TRBV6-1 | TRBD1
TGTGCCAGCAACCAGGGAGGGCAACGTGAAAAACTGTTTTTT | CASNQGGQREKLFF | TRBJ1-4 | many | TRBV12-3/TRBV12-4 | -
TGCAGTGCTAAGGGGCGGGACAGGGCCACAATGGGCTACACCTTC | CSAKGRDRATMGYTF | TRBJ1-2 | - | TRBV20-1 | TRBD1
TGCAGTGCTAGAGATTGGCGCGGGATCGAGCCCCAGCATTTT | CSARDWRGIEPQHF | TRBJ1-5 | few | TRBV20-1 | -
TGTGCCAGTAGTCCAGAATGGGGCTACGAGCAGTACTTC | CASSPEWGYEQYF | TRBJ2-7 | many | TRBV19 | -
TGCAGTGCTAGAGATCCAGGGTGGGAGCGGGAAGAGACCCAGTACTTC | CSARDPGWEREETQYF | TRBJ2-5 | - | TRBV20-1 | -
TGTGCCAGCTCACCACAAGCGGGCCCTAACAATGAGCAGTTCTTC | CASSPQAGPNNEQFF | TRBJ2-1 | few | TRBV18 | -
TGTGCCAGCAGTACCGTGACAGATACGCAGTATTTT | CASSTVTDTQYF | TRBJ2-3 | many | TRBV27 | -
TGCGCCAGCAGCGATGGGGTACAGGGCTACGAGCAGTACTTC | CASSDGVQGYEQYF | TRBJ2-7 | many | TRBV5-1 | -
TGCGCCAGCAGCTTTGACCCGGACATCCGACTCAACACCGGGGAGCTGTTTTTT | CASSFDPDIRLNTGELFF | TRBJ2-2 | - | TRBV5-1 | -
TGTGCCAGCAGTCCCCGGGGTCAGTTGAACACTGAAGCTTTCTTT | CASSPRGQLNTEAFF | TRBJ1-1 | few | TRBV12-3/TRBV12-4 | -
TGCAGTGCTCTTGACGAGATTGGTCCAGCGGAACCCTTGGAGCAGTACTTC | CSALDEIGPAEPLEQYF | TRBJ2-7 | few | TRBV20-1 | -
TGCGCCAGCAGCTTCCTAGCGAGAAAAAACAATGAGCAGTTCTTC | CASSFLARKNNEQFF | TRBJ2-1 | - | TRBV5-1 | -
TGTGCCAGCAGTGTTTGGACTAGCGGGAAATACGAGCAGTACTTC | CASSVWTSGKYEQYF | TRBJ2-7 | few | TRBV6-1 | TRBD2
TGTGCCAGCAGCTTACTAGCGGGAACCTACGAGCAGTACTTC | CASSLLAGTYEQYF | TRBJ2-7 | many | TRBV7-2 | TRBD2
TGTGCCAGCAGTTTTTTTCAGGGAGCTCAAGAGACCCAGTACTTC | CASSFFQGAQETQYF | TRBJ2-5 | many | TRBV28 | -
TGTGCCAGTCACAGGGGGCTCGCAGAAAAACTGTTTTTT | CASHRGLAEKLFF | TRBJ1-4 | few | TRBV19 | TRBD1
TGCGCCAGCAGCACTAGCGGGGATAGCTCCTACAATGAGCAGTTCTTC | CASSTSGDSSYNEQFF | TRBJ2-1 | - | TRBV5-1 | TRBD2
TGTGCCAGCAGGGGTCTTAGCCCCACAGATACGCAGTATTTT | CASRGLSPTDTQYF | TRBJ2-3 | many | TRBV12-3/TRBV12-4 | -
TGTGCCAGCAGTGATCCTAAGGGGAGGGCGAAGGCTTTCTTT | CASSDPKGRAKAFF | TRBJ1-1 | many | TRBV6-2/TRBV6-3 | -
TGCAGCGCCGCGGGACAGGGGTTCACTGAAGCTTTCTTT | CSAAGQGFTEAFF | TRBJ1-1 | many | TRBV29-1 | TRBD1
TGTGCCAGCACCGGGGGCTCTGGAAACACCATATATTTT | CASTGGSGNTIYF | TRBJ1-3 | many | TRBV25-1 | -
TGTGCCAGCAGTTACTCGTGGAGTCCAATGGGTTTAAATGAGCAGTTCTTC | CASSYSWSPMGLNEQFF | TRBJ2-1 | many | TRBV6-6 | -
TGTGCCAGCAGTTCGACAGGGGTTCCAGATACGCAGTATTTT | CASSSTGVPDTQYF | TRBJ2-3 | many | TRBV2 | TRBD1
TGTGCCATCAGTGAACAGGTATCCTACGAGCAGTACTTC | CAISEQVSYEQYF | TRBJ2-7 | many | TRBV10-3 | -
TGCAGTGCTAGAGATCTAGCAGGGATGGAGAACACTGAAGCTTTCTTT | CSARDLAGMENTEAFF | TRBJ1-1 | - | TRBV20-1 | -
TGCAGCGTTGCTCCCCAGGACAGGACCGGGGAGCTGTTTTTT | CSVAPQDRTGELFF | TRBJ2-2 | many | TRBV29-1 | TRBD1
TGTGCCAGCTCATTTAGCGGACCGCAAGAGACCCAGTACTTC | CASSFSGPQETQYF | TRBJ2-5 | many | TRBV18 | -
TGTGCCAGCTCACCGGGCATGGGAGGTCGCTACGAGCAGTACTTC | CASSPGMGGRYEQYF | TRBJ2-7 | few | TRBV18 | -
TGCGCCAGCAGCTTGGTTGAGGGGCCGCAGACCCAGTACTTC | CASSLVEGPQTQYF | TRBJ2-5 | few | TRBV5-1 | -
TGTGCCAGCAGTGCCCGAAACAGGGTGGGGTACATCGATGAGCAGTTCTTC | CASSARNRVGYIDEQFF | TRBJ2-1 | many | TRBV2 | -
TGTGCCAGCAGCTCGGGACTAGCGGGAGAGGGCCGAGAGACCCAGTACTTC | CASSSGLAGEGRETQYF | TRBJ2-5 | few | TRBV5-4 | TRBD2
TGTGCCAGCAGCTCGGGGCAGGGCAGAGCCTACGAGCAGTACTTC | CASSSGQGRAYEQYF | TRBJ2-7 | many | TRBV12-3/TRBV12-4 | -
TGCGCCAGCAGCCTTCTAGGGGGAGGGCCCAATGAGCAGTTCTTC | CASSLLGGGPNEQFF | TRBJ2-1 | few | TRBV5-1 | -
TGTGCCAGCAGCTCAAAGCGGGCCTCCTACAATGAGCAGTTCTTC | CASSSKRASYNEQFF | TRBJ2-1 | many | TRBV13 | -
TGTGCCAGCAGTGAAGACGTCCCGGGGGCTTGGGGTAATGAAAAACTGTTTTTT | CASSEDVPGAWGNEKLFF | TRBJ1-4 | many | TRBV2 | -
TGTGCCAGCAGTTTCGGACAGGACAAAAACATTCAGTACTTC | CASSFGQDKNIQYF | TRBJ2-4 | many | TRBV28 | TRBD1
TGTGCCAGCTCACCATCCCACGGCAGATACACTGAAGCTTTCTTT | CASSPSHGRYTEAFF | TRBJ1-1 | medium-sized | TRBV18 | -
TGTGCCAGCAGCTTAGCGGTGGATCACTCTGGAAACACCATATATTTT | CASSLAVDHSGNTIYF | TRBJ1-3 | few | TRBV11-1 | -
TGCAGTGCTACACCCCGGGACATAGATAGCAATCAGCCCCAGCATTTT | CSATPRDIDSNQPQHF | TRBJ1-5 | few | TRBV20-1 | -
TGTGCCAGCAGTTTGAAGGGGACTCAGCCCCAGCATTTT | CASSLKGTQPQHF | TRBJ1-5 | many | TRBV27 | -
TGTGCCAGCAGTTCGCCGACGACAGCGAACACCGGGGAGCTGTTTTTT | CASSSPTTANTGELFF | TRBJ2-2 | many | TRBV28 | -
TGTGCCAGCTCACCTCCGGCGGGACACCGGGACCTCTATGGCTACACCTTC | CASSPPAGHRDLYGYTF | TRBJ1-2 | few | TRBV18 | -